These T cell receptor beta chains were read from a single sample in a study of blood T cell repertoires in COVID-19. The table came from immunoSEQ multiplex PCR; TCRdb's copy has only in-frame clones and leaves some out. The data contain about 180,000 clones, 60% to 80% of them singletons. Sequencing was performed on peripheral blood. The origin of the receptors is an older woman with acute or convalescent COVID-19. CDR3s include the opening cysteine and the closing phenylalanine or tryptophan. A D gene is named only where the DNA matches it firmly. Size is omitted from some rows. Given values are once, few, many or a class for expanded clones.

TRBV14	TRBD1	NA	17	TRBJ1-5	CASSHRTGGYSNQPQHF	TGTGCCAGCAGCCACAGGACAGGAGGCTATAGCAATCAGCCCCAGCATTTT
TRBV5-6	TRBD1	many	15	TRBJ1-2	CASSSTRQGSYGYTF	TGTGCCAGCAGTTCTACCCGACAGGGAAGCTATGGCTACACCTTC
TRBV6-5	NA	NA	12	TRBJ2-1	CASSRSGDEQFF	TGTGCCAGCAGTCGGAGTGGCGATGAGCAGTTCTTC
TRBV5-1	TRBD2	NA	19	TRBJ2-7	CASSLGRGLAGASSYEQYF	TGCGCCAGCAGCTTGGGGCGAGGACTAGCGGGAGCCAGCTCCTACGAGCAGTACTTC
TRBV18	TRBD2	few	15	TRBJ2-1	CASSPGTSGSNEQFF	TGTGCCAGCTCACCCGGGACTAGCGGTTCCAATGAGCAGTTCTTC
TRBV24-1	NA	NA	14	TRBJ2-3	CATSDLGRTDTQYF	TGTGCCACCAGTGATTTGGGCCGCACAGATACGCAGTATTTT
TRBV19	TRBD2	NA	15	TRBJ2-1	CASSRTSDPYNEQFF	TGTGCCAGTAGCAGGACTAGCGACCCCTACAATGAGCAGTTCTTC
TRBV20-1	TRBD1	NA	15	TRBJ1-1	CSASKSGQGRTEAFF	TGCAGTGCTAGTAAGTCGGGACAGGGACGTACTGAAGCTTTCTTT
TRBV6-6	TRBD2	NA	15	TRBJ2-1	CASSAPGLENNEQFF	TGTGCCAGCAGTGCCCCGGGACTAGAAAACAATGAGCAGTTCTTC
TRBV6-6	NA	once	14	TRBJ1-1	CASSYPERNTEAFF	TGTGCCAGCAGTTATCCCGAGCGAAACACTGAAGCTTTCTTT
TRBV7-3	TRBD2	NA	15	TRBJ2-7	CASSPGTSWAYEQYF	TGTGCCAGCAGCCCGGGGACTAGCTGGGCCTACGAGCAGTACTTC
TRBV12-3/TRBV12-4	NA	NA	13	TRBJ1-2	CASSLRRGQGYTF	TGTGCCAGCAGTTTGCGCAGGGGACAAGGCTACACCTTC
TRBV19	TRBD2	NA	16	TRBJ2-2	CASSGSGGMNTGELFF	TGTGCCAGTAGCGGTAGCGGGGGGATGAACACCGGGGAGCTGTTTTTT
TRBV7-2	TRBD1	few	14	TRBJ2-1	CASRSAGGTNEQFF	TGTGCCAGCAGGTCAGCAGGGGGAACTAATGAGCAGTTCTTC
TRBV24-1	NA	NA	15	TRBJ1-4	CATSDAQGLGEKLFF	TGTGCCACCAGTGATGCCCAGGGACTGGGGGAAAAACTGTTTTTT
TRBV5-1	NA	once	15	TRBJ2-2	CASSLDGVRYGELFF	TGCGCCAGCAGCTTGGACGGGGTGAGATACGGGGAGCTGTTTTTT
TRBV5-4	NA	NA	14	TRBJ1-2	CASSLGDTNYGYTF	TGTGCCAGCAGCTTGGGGGACACTAACTATGGCTACACCTTC
TRBV5-1	TRBD2	NA	16	TRBJ2-2	CASSSLAGVNTGELFF	TGCGCCAGCAGCTCACTAGCGGGAGTGAACACCGGGGAGCTGTTTTTT
TRBV30	NA	few	13	TRBJ1-5	CAWSPTTGQPQHF	TGTGCCTGGTCCCCAACAACAGGGCAGCCCCAGCATTTT
TRBV2	TRBD2	NA	15	TRBJ2-5	CASRPRTSGQETQYF	TGTGCCAGCAGACCCCGGACTAGCGGTCAAGAGACCCAGTACTTC
TRBV5-4	TRBD2	NA	17	TRBJ2-1	CASGTSGRAKAGNEQFF	TGTGCCAGCGGTACTAGCGGGAGGGCCAAGGCAGGCAATGAGCAGTTCTTC
TRBV2	TRBD2	NA	14	TRBJ2-3	CASTVGTNGDTQYF	TGTGCCAGCACGGTAGGGACTAATGGAGATACGCAGTATTTT
TRBV24-1	NA	NA	14	TRBJ2-1	CATSDLSSENEQFF	TGTGCCACCAGTGATTTGTCTAGCGAGAATGAGCAGTTCTTC
TRBV6-5	NA	NA	14	TRBJ2-1	CASCLGLLSNEQFF	TGTGCCAGTTGTTTGGGACTTTTGAGTAATGAGCAGTTCTTC
TRBV7-9	TRBD1	NA	15	TRBJ2-3	CASSRGQGVSDTQYF	TGTGCCAGCAGCCGGGGACAGGGGGTTTCTGATACGCAGTATTTT
TRBV4-2	TRBD1	NA	20	TRBJ2-1	CASSHPTGTGGPRSYNEQFF	TGTGCCAGCAGCCACCCGACCGGGACAGGGGGCCCTCGCTCCTACAATGAGCAGTTCTTC
TRBV2	NA	few	13	TRBJ2-7	CASSERQMIEQYF	TGTGCCAGCAGTGAGCGGCAGATGATCGAGCAGTACTTC
TRBV5-4	TRBD1	NA	14	TRBJ2-5	CASSQMTGQETQYF	TGTGCCAGCAGCCAAATGACAGGGCAAGAGACCCAGTACTTC
TRBV5-1	NA	NA	16	TRBJ1-2	CASSSNYARQLHGYTF	TGCGCCAGCAGCTCCAACTACGCTCGACAGCTACATGGCTACACCTTC
TRBV5-5	NA	NA	15	TRBJ1-2	CASSSAGDSNYGYTF	TGTGCCAGCAGCTCCGCAGGGGATAGTAATTATGGCTACACCTTC
TRBV5-1	NA	few	18	TRBJ2-6	CASSLGDTLVTGANVLTF	TGCGCCAGCAGCTTAGGGGATACGCTCGTAACTGGGGCCAACGTCCTGACTTTC
TRBV6-2/TRBV6-3	NA	NA	13	TRBJ2-7	CASSYGGQYEQYF	TGTGCCAGCAGTTACGGGGGACAATACGAGCAGTACTTC
TRBV27	TRBD2	few	12	TRBJ2-7	CASRERENEQYF	TGTGCCAGCAGGGAGCGGGAGAACGAGCAGTACTTC
TRBV6-5	TRBD1	NA	15	TRBJ2-3	CASSPDRAPADTQYF	TGTGCCAGCAGTCCGGACAGGGCTCCGGCAGATACGCAGTATTTT
TRBV10-3	NA	few	14	TRBJ2-7	CAISDDRITYEQYF	TGTGCCATCAGTGATGACAGAATTACCTACGAGCAGTACTTC
TRBV24-1	NA	NA	14	TRBJ2-1	CAILAAGLYNEQFF	TGTGCCATCTTAGCAGCGGGTCTCTACAATGAGCAGTTCTTC
TRBV6-4	TRBD1	NA	17	TRBJ2-1	CASSRNAQGDLGNEQFF	TGTGCCAGCAGCCGCAACGCGCAGGGGGATTTAGGCAATGAGCAGTTCTTC
TRBV18	TRBD1	NA	16	TRBJ1-2	CASSPLQGAPNYGYTF	TGTGCCAGCTCACCACTCCAGGGGGCGCCTAACTATGGCTACACCTTC
TRBV19	TRBD2	NA	14	TRBJ2-2	CASTVAGVAGELFF	TGTGCCAGTACGGTGGCGGGGGTTGCGGGGGAGCTGTTTTTT
TRBV6-6	TRBD2	NA	16	TRBJ2-3	CASTPHRGSGTDTQYF	TGTGCCAGTACTCCCCATCGCGGGAGTGGCACAGATACGCAGTATTTT
TRBV21-1	NA	once	15	TRBJ2-7	CASKGASGSGYEQYF	TGTGCCAGCAAAGGGGCTAGCGGGAGTGGGTACGAGCAGTACTTC
TRBV18	TRBD1	NA	16	TRBJ1-2	CASSPASGQLIPGYTF	TGTGCCAGCTCACCGGCTTCGGGACAGCTTATACCTGGCTACACCTTC